The 29 T cell receptor beta chains presented below share a single source sample, sequenced in a study of T-cell reconstitution after alpha-beta-depleted transplantation in children. During its preparation, the TCRbeta library received unique molecular identifiers. In TCRdb, the PCR reads were re-called with MiXCR into one record per CDR3 protein. Found here are 200,000 to 300,000 distinct CDR3 sequences, 9.5% to 15% of them singletons; the top ten hold around 3%. The source material was PBMCs from the stem cell graft donor, sampled from the stem cell graft. These receptors originate from a human donor who donated a stem cell graft to a child with acute lymphoblastic leukemia.

This clonotype was seen repeatedly, ten times or more. The V and J genes are TRBV9 and TRBJ2-7; D uncertain. In germline, CDR1 is SGDLS, CDR2 YYNGEE. This CDR3 has 15 amino acids. With 4 bases removed from V and 0 bases from J, the gap between germline ends came to 14 bases. CDR3 amino acids: CASSYRPESSYEQYF. CDR3 nucleotide sequence: TGTGCCAGCAGCTACCGACCCGAGAGCTCCTACGAGCAGTACTTC.

This clonotype was detected many times. The chain combines TRBV20-1 with TRBJ1-2; 7 bases are a match to TRBD1. Trimming at V came to 6 bases and at J to 2 bases, leaving 15 bases not matched to a gene. Germline V CDR1 and CDR2: DFQATT, SNEGSKA (reference sequence). This CDR3 contains 16 residues. The CDR3 protein is CSAQDRLAEVNYGYTF. In nucleotides, the CDR3 is TGCAGTGCCCAGGACAGGCTGGCTGAGGTCAACTATGGCTACACCTTC.

This clonotype was seen repeatedly, ten times or more. J is TRBJ2-1 and V is TRBV9; no definite D call. Looked up from germline, CDR1 is SGDLS and CDR2 is YYNGEE. V lost 1 base and J 0 bases, leaving 5 bases between the germline ends. This CDR3 has 14 amino acids. The DNA for the CDR3 is TGTGCCAGCAGCGTATACGACTCCTACAATGAGCAGTTCTTC. Residues: CASSVYDSYNEQFF.

This clonotype was detected ten times or more. The rearrangement uses TRBV27 and TRBJ1-1; 7 nucleotides line up with TRBD1. The germline V gene encodes CDR1 MNHEY and CDR2 SMNVEV (reference sequence). The J segment lost 7 bases and the V segment lost 6 bases, leaving 8 bases of the junction unmatched. This CDR3 contains 13 residues. DNA for the CDR3: TGTGCCAGCAGCCCAGGGGGGGATCGTGAAGCTTTCTTT. Its translation: CASSPGGDREAFF.

This clonotype occurred many times. The V gene is TRBV11-2, the J gene TRBJ1-4; D remains ambiguous. This CDR3 has 14 amino acids. V lost 4 bases, J lost 5 bases, and 11 bases lay in between. Germline lookup yields CDR1 SGHAT and CDR2 FQNNGV. The CDR3, as DNA: TGTGCCAGCAGCTCCCCCGGATGGAATGAAAAACTGTTTTTT. Protein product: CASSSPGWNEKLFF.

This clonotype was counted ten times or more. The rearrangement uses TRBV5-1 and TRBJ2-7; 7 bases align to TRBD2. This CDR3 is 14 amino acids long. Germline CDR1 SGHRS, CDR2 YFSETQ. The ends lost 6 bases at V and 4 bases at J; junction bases unmatched: 10. CDR3 DNA sequence: TGCGCCAGCACCCGCGGGGGTGTAGGTTACGAGCAGTACTTC. It yields the protein CASTRGGVGYEQYF.

In its sample, this clonotype was seen many times. J is TRBJ1-1 and V is TRBV12-3 or TRBV12-4, with a weak D call TRBD1 (5 bases). The CDR3 loop spans 13 amino acids. V was clipped by 6 bases and J by 6 bases, with 14 bases between them. The CDR3 nucleotides are TGTGCCAGCAGCCTCACGGGGCAGGCTGAAGCTTTCTTT. Its translation is CASSLTGQAEAFF.

The V call is TRBV18, the J call TRBJ1-5; no clear D gene. CDR1 is KGHSH and CDR2 is LQKENI in the germline V gene. The CDR3 has 15 residues. The V end was cut by 3 bases, the J end by 4 bases, with 13 bases between. The CDR3 DNA reads TGTGCCAGCTCACCCCAGACGGACGGGAATCAGCCCCAGCATTTT. This translates into CASSPQTDGNQPQHF. The full variable domain, in which reference TRBV18 and TRBJ1-5 provide the parts outside the CDR3, is NAGVMQNPRHLVRRRGQEARLRCSPMKGHSHVYWYRQLPEEGLKFMVYLQKENIIDESGMPKERFSAEFPKEGPSILRIQQVVRGDSAAYFCASSPQTDGNQPQHFGDGTRLSIL.

This clonotype was counted many times. The CDR3 DNA sequence: TGTGCCAGCAGCAACCTAGCGGGAAGCACAGATACGCAGTATTTT. This translates into CASSNLAGSTDTQYF. V usage is TRBV9 and J usage is TRBJ2-3; TRBD2 matches 9 bases. From germline, CDR1 is SGDLS and CDR2 YYNGEE. The CDR3 loop spans 15 amino acids. The trim removed 4 bases at V and 0 bases at J, leaving 3 bases unmatched.

The J gene is TRBJ2-3, the V gene TRBV27; D is unclear. V lost 1 base, J lost 3 bases, and 8 bases lay in between. Looked up from germline, CDR1 is MNHEY and CDR2 is SMNVEV (reference sequence). The CDR3 runs 14 residues. The CDR3 sequence is CASSLLLTTDTQYF. CDR3 coding DNA: TGTGCCAGCAGTTTATTGCTGACGACAGATACGCAGTATTTT.

This clonotype was seen repeatedly, ten times or more. In nucleotides, the CDR3 is TGTGCCATCAGCATCCCCGGGAGAGAGGGTTACGAGCAGTACTTC. Translated, it gives CAISIPGREGYEQYF. This chain uses TRBV10-3 with TRBJ2-7, with a possible D match to TRBD2 (6 bases). The CDR3 totals 15 residues. Germline CDR1 ENHRY, CDR2 SYGVKD. With 6 bases removed from V and 4 bases from J, the gap between germline ends came to 19 bases.

This clonotype was detected many times. The J gene is TRBJ2-1, the V gene TRBV7-9; the D gene could be TRBD1 or TRBD2 (5 bases each). CDR1 SEHNR and CDR2 FQNEAQ come from the germline V gene (reference sequence). Trimming pared 5 bases from V and 2 bases from J, leaving 16 bases between. The CDR3 spans 16 residues. Here the CDR3 DNA reads TGTGCCAGCAGCCCCCGGGATGGCAGGGCCTACAATGAGCAGTTCTTC. Translation: CASSPRDGRAYNEQFF.

This clonotype turned up a few times. The chain is built from TRBV29-1 and TRBJ1-2; D remains ambiguous. The CDR3 consists of 12 residues. In germline, CDR1 is SQVTM, CDR2 ANQGSEA. CDR3 amino acids: CSYQEASYGYTF. The CDR3 nucleotides are TGCAGTTACCAAGAGGCTAGCTATGGCTACACCTTC. The complete variable domain, with remaining parts taken from reference TRBV29-1 and TRBJ1-2, reads SAVISQKPSRDICQRGTSLTIQCQVDSQVTMMFWYRQQPGQSLTLIATANQGSEATYESGFVIDKFPISRPNLTFSTLTVSNMSPEDSSIYLCSYQEASYGYTFGSGTRLTVV.

Note on this clonotype: This may come from a read error, since a much larger clone is one base off. The chain carries TRBV11-3 and TRBJ2-2, with a tentative D call TRBD2 (6 bases). Germline values: CDR1 SGHNT, CDR2 YENEEA. The CDR3 sequence is 13 residues long. CDR3 loop: CASSLPGPGGLFF. CDR3 in DNA: TGTGCCAGCAGCTTACCGGGACCCGGGGGGCTGTTTTTT.

At least ten counts were recorded for this clonotype. The chain is built from TRBV6-2 or TRBV6-3 and TRBJ2-1, with D hard to call. Germline CDR1 is MNHEY and CDR2 is SVGEGT. Trimming removed 4 bases from V and 5 bases from J, with 3 bases in between. The CDR3 has 11 amino acids. The chain's CDR3 is CASSSDNEQFF. The CDR3 nucleotides are TGTGCCAGCAGTTCTGACAATGAGCAGTTCTTC.

This clonotype has ten or more counts. The gene calls are TRBV5-1 and TRBJ2-3, with 11 positions matching TRBD2. This CDR3 has 17 residues. With 0 bases clipped from V and 5 bases from J, the junction kept 8 bases outside the gene matches. Germline-derived CDR1 and CDR2 are SGHRS and YFSETQ. This CDR3 reads CASSLVLAGGPQDTQYF. The CDR3 DNA follows: TGCGCCAGCAGCTTGGTGCTAGCGGGAGGACCCCAAGATACGCAGTATTTT.

This clonotype has at least ten counts. The chain employs TRBV7-2 and TRBJ2-5, with a possible D match to TRBD1 (6 bases). The CDR3 spans 15 residues. V lost 2 bases, J lost 5 bases, and 15 bases lay in between. CDR1 and CDR2 (germline): SGHTA, FQGNSA. Written as DNA, the CDR3 is TGTGCCAGCAGCTTATCGACAGGAGTAGGGGAGACCCAGTACTTC. This encodes CASSLSTGVGETQYF.

This clonotype was counted ten times or more. J is TRBJ1-2 and V is TRBV5-1; 7 bases line up with TRBD1. From germline, CDR1 is SGHRS and CDR2 YFSETQ. This CDR3 spans 13 amino acids. After removal of 0 bases from V and 4 bases from J, the junction contained 0 bases not matched to a gene. CDR3 sequence reads: CASSLDRGYGYTF. The CDR3 DNA is TGCGCCAGCAGCTTGGACAGGGGCTATGGCTACACCTTC.

In this sample, this clonotype turned up many times. The chain is built from TRBV4-2 and TRBJ2-6; 7 bases agree with TRBD2. Germline V lookup: CDR1 LGHNA, CDR2 YNFKEQ. J was trimmed by 1 base and V by 2 bases; bases with no gene match: 2. The length of the CDR3 is 16 residues. The CDR3 region has the DNA TGTGCCAGCAGCCAATCGGGGGGTTCTGGGGCCAACGTCCTGACTTTC. This translates into CASSQSGGSGANVLTF.

This clonotype was recorded at least ten times. The genes are TRBV27 and TRBJ2-3; D uncertain. The germline V gene has CDR1 MNHEY and CDR2 SMNVEV (reference sequence). V lost 2 bases, J lost 2 bases, and 17 bases lay in between. The CDR3 covers 17 residues. Here the CDR3 reads CASSLIALQGVTDTQYF. CDR3 nucleotide sequence: TGTGCCAGCAGTTTAATTGCCTTACAAGGTGTCACAGATACGCAGTATTTT.

This clonotype was seen many times. The chain combines TRBV5-1 with TRBJ2-1; D might be TRBD1 (5 bases). Trimming took off 2 bases at V and 6 bases at J, with 12 bases between the two ends. This CDR3 has 14 residues. Per germline, CDR1 SGHRS and CDR2 YFSETQ. CDR3 in amino acids: CASSFQGLLNEQFF. DNA of the CDR3: TGCGCCAGCAGCTTTCAGGGCCTTCTCAATGAGCAGTTCTTC.

This chain joins TRBV20-1 and TRBJ2-1, with 7 bases aligning to TRBD2. Germline lookup yields CDR1 DFQATT and CDR2 SNEGSKA (reference sequence). After removal of 6 bases from V and 7 bases from J, the junction contained 15 bases not matched to a gene. The CDR3 covers 15 residues. The CDR3 DNA sequence: TGCAGTGCAGTGGGTCCGGGAGGAACCAGAAATGAGCAGTTCTTC. Residues: CSAVGPGGTRNEQFF.

In this sample, this clonotype turned up many times. This chain links TRBV7-2 with TRBJ2-3; D is possibly TRBD1 (6 bases). CDR3 length: 15 amino acids. The V end lost 3 bases, the J end lost 4 bases, and 14 bases lay between the germline ends. Germline V gene lookup returns CDR1 SGHTA and CDR2 FQGNSA. In nucleotides, the CDR3 is TGTGCCAGCAGCTTTTTTAACAGGGCGCCAGATACGCAGTATTTT. As protein: CASSFFNRAPDTQYF. The full variable domain, rest sourced from reference TRBV7-2 and TRBJ2-3, is GAGVSQSPSNKVTEKGKDVELRCDPISGHTALYWYRQSLGQGLEFLIYFQGNSAPDKSGLPSDRFSAERTGGSVSTLTIQRTQQEDSAVYLCASSFFNRAPDTQYFGPGTRLTVL.

At least ten counts were recorded for this clonotype. The chain couples TRBV6-2 or TRBV6-3 to TRBJ2-1, with 8 bases matching TRBD2. Germline V gene sequence: CDR1 MNHEY, CDR2 SVGEGT. The CDR3 is 15 residues long. Trimming removed 6 bases from V and 0 bases from J; junction bases left unmatched: 4. The CDR3 nucleotides are TGTGCCAGCAGGCGACTAGCGCTCTCCTACAATGAGCAGTTCTTC. Translating it yields CASRRLALSYNEQFF.

In this sample, this clonotype turned up many times. The chain links TRBV11-2 to TRBJ1-6; D is uncertain. Deletions cut 0 bases from V and 4 bases from J, with 7 bases between. CDR1 and CDR2 from the germline V gene are SGHAT and FQNNGV. This CDR3 is 15 amino acids long. The CDR3 loop reads CASSLDQNYNSPLHF. The CDR3 nucleotides are TGTGCCAGCAGCTTAGATCAGAATTATAATTCACCCCTCCACTTT.

This clonotype was counted a few times. The chain joins TRBV5-6 to TRBJ2-7; D unclear. V was trimmed by 4 bases and J by 2 bases, leaving 13 bases between them. The CDR3 totals 14 residues. The germline gives CDR1 SGHDT, CDR2 YYEEEE. CDR3 DNA sequence: TGTGCCAGCAGCCCCGGAGCAGGACCCTACGAGCAGTACTTC. This gives the protein CASSPGAGPYEQYF.

Concerning this clonotype itself: In this CDR3 the conserved last residue, phenylalanine or tryptophan, is missing, so a read error is likely. The V and J genes are TRBV6-4 and TRBJ2-3, with 11 bases fitting TRBD2. V dropped 0 bases and J dropped 6; count of bases not matched to a gene: 2. The CDR3 spans 15 residues. The germline CDR1 and CDR2 sequences are MRHNA and SNTAGT. The CDR3 spells CASSDSASGGDTQYL. CDR3 coding DNA: TGTGCCAGCAGTGACTCGGCTAGCGGGGGGGATACGCAGTATTTG.

The chain links TRBV6-1 to TRBJ2-7; tentative D call: TRBD2 (6 bases). V lost 6 bases to trimming and J lost 3 bases, with 15 bases between them. The CDR3 covers 14 residues. Germline V CDR1 and CDR2: MNHNS, SASEGT. The CDR3 DNA reads as TGTGCCAGCAGGGCCCGCCGGGAGAGCTACGAGCAGTACTTC. Encoded protein: CASRARRESYEQYF.

The chain combines TRBV1 with TRBJ2-7. TRBV1 is a pseudogene. This CDR3 contains 15 residues. CDR3 region: CTSSHPFRGSYEQYF. The CDR3 DNA follows: TGCACCAGCAGCCATCCCTTCAGGGGTTCCTACGAGCAGTACTTC.